The clone carrying this T cell receptor (beta chain) turned up a few times. Its antigen is undetermined. Researchers ran the PCR with 60 Vbeta and 13 Jbeta primers. Assay: immunoSEQ multiplex PCR; the TCRdb copy retains only in-frame clones and omits some. The data contain 110,000 or so clones, approximately 80% of them singletons. The data were obtained in a study of cytomegalovirus exposure and HLA in healthy donors. Study results and limitations: As a later analysis showed, a missense DCLRE1C variant was linked to trimming of TCR beta V- and J-genes.

Sequencing input: PBMCs. This sequence was found in a woman aged 25 to 39 in good health and CMV-seropositive.

The chain's CDR3 is CASSVDRALGAFF. CDR3 nucleotides: TGTGCCAGCAGCGTCGACAGGGCCCTCGGAGCTTTCTTT. The J gene is TRBJ1-1, the V gene TRBV11-2, with 7 bases lining up with TRBD1. V lost 5 bases and J lost 10; bases outside the gene matches: 10. The V gene's germline CDR1 is SGHAT and CDR2 FQNNGV. The CDR3 is 13 residues long.